This T cell receptor beta chain is from a study of CXCR3-negative and CXCR3-positive naive CD8 T cells. At the level of the study: For each library, about 1.5 +/- 0.3 million TRB reads were obtained, roughly 140 million in total. Overall study findings and caveats: Fresh PBMCs were used in most assays, and CXCR3 expression partially decreased after cryopreservation. Each naive subset displayed comparably high diversity, whereas memory CD8+ cells displayed much lower diversity. CXCR3-negative and CXCR3-positive naive cells shared comparable TRBV-TRBJ usage, but memory cells did not.

On this clonotype: What it binds is not known.

Libraries were UMI-labeled 5' RACE TRB cDNA. TCRdb reanalyzed the 5' RACE reads and collapses them to one entry per CDR3 protein, without DNA. In all, the sample yields about 57,000 distinct CDR3 sequences. The sample consisted of memory CD8+ T cells from blood. This receptor was identified in a human donor in good health. Some clones in this sample may be carry-over from other donors' samples.

The chain's CDR3 is CASSLEGTGNTIYF. J is TRBJ1-3 and V is TRBV7-9. The CDR3 has 14 amino acids. The germline CDR1 and CDR2 sequences are SEHNR and FQNEAQ (reference sequence).